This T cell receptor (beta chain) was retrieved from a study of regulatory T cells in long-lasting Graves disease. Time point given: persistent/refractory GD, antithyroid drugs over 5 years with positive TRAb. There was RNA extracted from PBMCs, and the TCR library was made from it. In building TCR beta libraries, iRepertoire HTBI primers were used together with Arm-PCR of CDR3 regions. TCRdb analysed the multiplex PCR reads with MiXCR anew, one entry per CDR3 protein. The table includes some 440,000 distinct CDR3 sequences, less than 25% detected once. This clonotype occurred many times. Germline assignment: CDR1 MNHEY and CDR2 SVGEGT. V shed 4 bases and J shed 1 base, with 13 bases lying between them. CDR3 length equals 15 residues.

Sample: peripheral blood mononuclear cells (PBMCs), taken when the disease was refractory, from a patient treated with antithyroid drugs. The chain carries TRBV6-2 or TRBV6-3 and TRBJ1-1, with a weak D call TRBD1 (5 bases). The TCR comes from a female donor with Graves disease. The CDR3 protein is CASSFPGTENTEAFF. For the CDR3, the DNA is TGTGCCAGCAGTTTCCCCGGGACCGAGAACACTGAAGCTTTCTTT.